The rows below give T cell receptor beta chains drawn from one sample of a study of blood T cell repertoires in COVID-19. Generated by immunoSEQ multiplex PCR, the TCRdb table keeps only in-frame clones and is missing some. Altogether approximately 90,000 clones are present, around 80% being singletons, with the ten largest covering 0.95% to 1.5%. The material sequenced was peripheral blood. The receptors originated from a woman older than 75 with acute or convalescent COVID-19. CDR3s include the opening cysteine and the closing phenylalanine or tryptophan. D genes are given only for firm matches. Size values are once, few and many counts, or a class for expanded clones, and some rows have none.

D | size | J | length | V | CDR3 | DNA
TRBD1 | - | TRBJ2-7 | 15 | TRBV5-5 | CASSVEWDRSYEQYF | TGTGCCAGCAGCGTCGAGTGGGACAGATCCTACGAGCAGTACTTC
- | - | TRBJ1-1 | 15 | TRBV5-4 | CASSLGAELNTEAFF | TGTGCCAGCAGCTTGGGGGCAGAGCTGAACACTGAAGCTTTCTTT
TRBD2 | - | TRBJ2-1 | 16 | TRBV5-4 | CASSSGLAGPYNEQFF | TGTGCCAGCAGCTCGGGACTAGCGGGACCATACAATGAGCAGTTCTTC
- | - | TRBJ1-2 | 15 | TRBV4-1 | CASSQEPRGLGGYTF | TGCGCCAGCAGCCAAGAGCCCCGGGGTCTAGGTGGCTACACCTTC
- | - | TRBJ1-1 | 14 | TRBV5-1 | CASSLQVTHTEAFF | TGCGCCAGCAGCTTGCAGGTCACCCACACTGAAGCTTTCTTT
- | - | TRBJ2-1 | 16 | TRBV27 | CASSLRANLDFNEQFF | TGTGCCAGCAGTTTAAGAGCTAACTTAGACTTCAATGAGCAGTTCTTC
TRBD2 | once | TRBJ2-5 | 15 | TRBV5-4 | CASSFSGLVGETQYF | TGTGCCAGCAGCTTCTCGGGACTAGTGGGAGAGACCCAGTACTTC
- | medium-sized | TRBJ1-2 | 15 | TRBV28 | CASSFTRGWLYGYTF | TGTGCCAGCAGTTTCACGCGGGGATGGCTCTATGGCTACACCTTC
- | - | TRBJ2-1 | 14 | TRBV3-1/TRBV3-2 | CASSQGGAYNEQFF | TGTGCCAGCAGCCAAGGAGGCGCCTACAATGAGCAGTTCTTC
- | - | TRBJ2-2 | 13 | TRBV5-1 | CASSRDYGGELFF | TGCGCCAGCAGCCGGGATTACGGCGGGGAGCTGTTTTTT
- | - | TRBJ1-1 | 14 | TRBV7-8 | CASSRQGKGTEAFF | TGTGCCAGCAGCCGCCAGGGCAAGGGCACTGAAGCTTTCTTT
TRBD1 | - | TRBJ2-7 | 16 | TRBV6-5 | CASSYSIRDRGYEQYF | TGTGCCAGCAGTTACTCGATACGAGACAGGGGATACGAGCAGTACTTC
- | - | TRBJ1-1 | 14 | TRBV2 | CASRPSRRNTEAFF | TGTGCCAGCAGGCCTTCTAGGCGGAACACTGAAGCTTTCTTT
- | - | TRBJ2-7 | 15 | TRBV4-1 | CASSQERAGVDEQYF | TGCGCCAGCAGCCAAGAGAGGGCAGGGGTGGACGAGCAGTACTTC
TRBD1 | - | TRBJ2-1 | 16 | TRBV7-9 | CASSSPGQGWNNEQFF | TGTGCCAGCAGCTCCCCCGGACAGGGCTGGAACAATGAGCAGTTCTTC
- | - | TRBJ2-5 | 14 | TRBV18 | CASSGLHAEQTQYF | TGTGCCAGCTCCGGCCTACACGCGGAGCAGACCCAGTACTTC
- | - | TRBJ1-6 | 14 | TRBV3-1/TRBV3-2 | CASTLDGGNSPLHF | TGTGCCAGCACCTTGGACGGGGGAAATTCACCCCTCCACTTT
TRBD1 | - | TRBJ2-7 | 14 | TRBV7-6 | CASSPQTGDHEQYF | TGTGCCAGCAGCCCGCAGACAGGGGACCACGAGCAGTACTTC
- | - | TRBJ2-7 | 14 | TRBV10-2 | CASLTTGSSYEQYF | TGCGCCAGCTTAACGACTGGCAGCTCCTACGAGCAGTACTTC
- | - | TRBJ1-5 | 13 | TRBV9 | CASSPQGNQPQHF | TGTGCCAGCAGCCCGCAGGGGAATCAGCCCCAGCATTTT
TRBD1 | - | TRBJ1-2 | 14 | TRBV24-1 | CATSDQDRVGGYTF | TGTGCCACCAGTGATCAAGACAGGGTCGGAGGCTACACCTTC
- | - | TRBJ2-2 | 13 | TRBV6-2/TRBV6-3 | CASSAFGPGELFF | TGTGCCAGCAGCGCTTTTGGCCCCGGGGAGCTGTTTTTT
- | - | TRBJ2-1 | 17 | TRBV28 | CASSIISGGTVNNEQFF | TGTGCCAGCAGTATCATTAGCGGCGGTACCGTAAACAATGAGCAGTTCTTC
- | few | TRBJ1-2 | 13 | TRBV5-1 | CASSLEGGYGYTF | TGCGCCAGCAGCTTGGAAGGGGGCTATGGCTACACCTTC
- | few | TRBJ1-2 | 13 | TRBV19 | CASSISGPYGYTF | TGTGCCAGTAGTATAAGTGGGCCCTATGGCTACACCTTC
TRBD2 | - | TRBJ2-3 | 15 | TRBV4-1 | CASTLGLAATDTQYF | TGCGCCAGCACCCTTGGGCTAGCGGCCACAGATACGCAGTATTTT
TRBD2 | - | TRBJ2-3 | 16 | TRBV19 | CASSPRIAASGDTQYF | TGTGCCAGTAGTCCCCGGATAGCGGCTAGCGGAGATACGCAGTATTTT
- | - | TRBJ2-7 | 14 | TRBV5-4 | CASSLRGNSYEQYF | TGTGCCAGCAGCTTGCGGGGGAACTCCTACGAGCAGTACTTC
TRBD2 | - | TRBJ2-2 | 13 | TRBV2 | CASTERGIGELFF | TGTGCCAGCACCGAGCGGGGGATCGGGGAGCTGTTTTTT
- | - | TRBJ2-1 | 15 | TRBV5-1 | CASTVSGASYNEQFF | TGCGCCAGCACCGTTAGCGGCGCCTCCTACAATGAGCAGTTCTTC
TRBD1 | once | TRBJ1-5 | 15 | TRBV28 | CASSSTGGQGQPQHF | TGTGCCAGCAGTTCTACAGGGGGCCAGGGTCAGCCCCAGCATTTT
- | - | TRBJ1-4 | 13 | TRBV27 | CASRELLTEKLFF | TGTGCCAGCAGGGAGCTGCTGACCGAAAAACTGTTTTTT
TRBD1 | - | TRBJ1-2 | 14 | TRBV9 | CASRPGTANYGYTF | TGTGCCAGCAGGCCAGGGACAGCTAACTATGGCTACACCTTC
TRBD1 | - | TRBJ1-1 | 13 | TRBV5-4 | CASSDRVRTEAFF | TGTGCCAGCAGCGACAGGGTGCGCACTGAAGCTTTCTTT
- | - | TRBJ1-1 | 14 | TRBV11-2 | CASSFETGNTEAFF | TGTGCCAGCAGCTTTGAGACAGGGAACACTGAAGCTTTCTTT
- | - | TRBJ2-4 | 15 | TRBV6-5 | CASSLQDREGNIQYF | TGTGCCAGCAGCCTTCAGGACAGGGAGGGAAACATTCAGTACTTC